This T cell receptor beta chain was sequenced during a study of identical twins. Findings and caveats of the study: Recombination models fit unrelated individuals' TCR alpha sharing but underestimated twins'.

This clonotype was seen a handful of times. The target antigen is unknown. The CDR3 loop spans 15 amino acids. Germline CDR1 GTSNPN, CDR2 SVGIG (reference sequence). Trimming stripped 1 base from V and 1 base from J, with 12 bases between. TCRdb re-analysed the 5' RACE reads in MiXCR, keeping a single row per CDR3 protein. Counted here are roughly 720,000 distinct CDR3 sequences, 15% to 20% occurring once; the ten biggest clones make up around 13%. Separately, the same data were catalogued under a study of T cells expressing NK-cell markers. That source notes: Sorted CD3+CD56+NKG2C+, CD3+CD56+NKG2C- and CD3+CD56-NKG2C+ T-cell subsets were beta-chain profiled. Seven donors tested HCMV-seropositive and one tested seronegative among the eight sequenced.

This receptor was obtained from a woman aged 18-35 years in good health. This sequence joins TRBV30 and TRBJ2-3; possible D gene TRBD2, 5 bases. The sample comprised PBMCs. The CDR3 is CAWSGQGSRTDTQYF. CDR3 DNA: TGTGCCTGGAGTGGGCAAGGGAGCCGCACAGATACGCAGTATTTT.